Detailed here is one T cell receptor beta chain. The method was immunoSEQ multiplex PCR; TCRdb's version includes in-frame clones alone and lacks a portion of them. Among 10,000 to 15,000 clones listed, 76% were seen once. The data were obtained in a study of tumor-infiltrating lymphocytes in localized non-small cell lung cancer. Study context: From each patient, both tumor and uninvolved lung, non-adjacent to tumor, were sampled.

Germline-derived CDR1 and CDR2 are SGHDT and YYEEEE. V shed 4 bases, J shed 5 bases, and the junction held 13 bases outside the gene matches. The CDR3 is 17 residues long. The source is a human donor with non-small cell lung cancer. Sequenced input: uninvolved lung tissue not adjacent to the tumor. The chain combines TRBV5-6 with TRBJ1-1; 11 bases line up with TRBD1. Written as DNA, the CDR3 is TGTGCCAGCAGCGAAAGTGGGGGACAGGGGGTCGAGACTGAAGCTTTCTTT. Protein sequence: CASSESGGQGVETEAFF. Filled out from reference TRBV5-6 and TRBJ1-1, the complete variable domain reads DAGVTQSPTHLIKTRGQQVTLRCSPKSGHDTVSWYQQALGQGPQFIFQYYEEEERQRGNFPDRFSGHQFPNYSSELNVNALLLGDSALYLCASSESGGQGVETEAFFGQGTRLTVV.